The 20 T cell receptor beta chains reported below all come from one sample, sequenced in a study of T cell repertoires in ileal Crohn's disease. Method: immunoSEQ multiplex PCR; TCRdb's copy keeps in-frame clones and lacks some. The table records around 17,000 clones, 88% of them present only once. Input material: ileal tissue. Every receptor here comes from an adult with Crohn's disease.

The rearrangement joins TRBV6-5 to TRBJ2-7, with D tentatively TRBD1 (6 bases). CDR3 size: 14 residues. V lost 4 bases and J 2 bases, leaving 12 bases between the germline ends. The V gene's germline CDR1 is MNHEY and CDR2 SVGAGI. In DNA form, the CDR3 reads TGTGCCAGCAGTTCTACCGGGACACCCTACGAGCAGTACTTC. It yields the protein CASSSTGTPYEQYF.

The chain couples TRBV14 to TRBJ2-1; 9 positions match TRBD1. From germline, CDR1 is SGHDN and CDR2 FVKESK. Trimming cost V 4 bases and J 12 bases; bases outside gene matches: 10. The CDR3 is 14 amino acids. CDR3 protein: CASSPAGTGRGQFF. The CDR3 DNA sequence: TGTGCCAGCAGCCCCGCCGGGACAGGGCGTGGGCAGTTCTTC.

The gene calls are TRBV5-1 and TRBJ2-3; 11 nucleotides match TRBD2. V dropped 0 bases and J dropped 3; count of bases not matched to a gene: 3. The CDR3 runs 16 residues. Germline V gives CDR1 SGHRS, CDR2 YFSETQ. CDR3 sequence reads: CASSLGGTSGTDTQYF. The CDR3 coding sequence is TGCGCCAGCAGCTTGGGAGGGACTAGCGGAACAGATACGCAGTATTTT.

This clone was seen only once. The genes are TRBV10-3 and TRBJ2-3; 7 positions match TRBD2. This CDR3 has 16 amino acids. Germline V gene data show CDR1 as ENHRY and CDR2 as SYGVKD. V lost 0 bases and J lost 6; bases outside the gene matches: 9. CDR3 DNA: TGTGCCATCAGTGAGTCGGCTAGCGGAGGAGGTGATACGCAGTATTTT. Translated, it gives CAISESASGGGDTQYF.

This clone was observed once. Germline is not matched at one junction end, which may reflect a read error. The rearrangement uses TRBV5-1 and TRBJ2-7; tentatively, D is TRBD2 (6 bases). Germline assignment: CDR1 SGHRS and CDR2 YFSETQ. There are 17 residues in the CDR3. CDR3 in DNA: TGCGCCAGCACCTTGGGCCCGGGATTTTTCGGGGGTGGGGAGCAGTACTTC. It translates to CASTLGPGFFGGGEQYF.

As to this clone: One junction end does not reproduce the germline sequence, and a read error may be involved. The gene calls are TRBV5-1 and TRBJ2-5; 7 positions match TRBD2. CDR3 length: 15 amino acids. Per germline, CDR1 SGHRS and CDR2 YFSETQ. This chain's CDR3 is CASSLGGDPRETQYF. DNA of the CDR3: TGCGCCAGCAGTTTGGGGGGGGACCCCCGGGAGACCCAGTACTTC.

V usage is TRBV10-3 and J usage is TRBJ2-7; possibly TRBD1 for D (6 bases). V was shortened by 10 bases and J by 5 bases, with 18 bases between the two germline ends. CDR1 ENHRY and CDR2 SYGVKD come from the germline V gene. This CDR3 is built from 13 residues. Written as DNA, the CDR3 is TGTGCCAGTGGGGGCGGTCTCGTGAACGAGCAGTACTTC. It codes for CASGGGLVNEQYF.

The V and J genes are TRBV7-8 and TRBJ2-7, with 9 positions matching TRBD1. V shed 5 bases, J shed 3 bases, and the junction held 14 bases outside the gene matches. CDR1 SGHVS and CDR2 FQNEAQ come from the germline V gene. The CDR3 totals 17 residues. The CDR3 spells CASSRVLPGQGGYEQYF. The DNA of the CDR3 is TGTGCCAGCAGCCGGGTGCTACCGGGACAGGGAGGCTACGAGCAGTACTTC. Combining the CDR3 with reference TRBV7-8 and TRBJ2-7 gives the whole variable domain GAGVSQSPRYKVAKRGQDVALRCDPISGHVSLFWYQQALGQGPEFLTYFQNEAQLDKSGLPSDRFFAERPEGSVSTLKIQRTQQEDSAVYLCASSRVLPGQGGYEQYFGPGTRLTVT.

A note on this clone: The same CDR3 is also encoded by other DNA sequences in this sample. The chain links TRBV7-9 to TRBJ1-1; D gene unclear. The CDR3 covers 14 residues. CDR1 SEHNR and CDR2 FQNEAQ come from the germline V gene (reference sequence). V dropped 1 base and J dropped 1 base, with 7 bases sitting between them. The CDR3, as DNA: TGTGCCAGCAGCTTAGATTCCCGGAACACTGAAGCTTTCTTT. Translating it yields CASSLDSRNTEAFF.

The J gene is TRBJ2-7, the V gene TRBV27, with 13 bases aligning to TRBD2. This CDR3 has 17 residues. Trimming cost V 6 bases and J 2 bases; bases outside gene matches: 10. Germline CDR1 MNHEY, CDR2 SMNVEV (reference sequence). CDR3 nucleotides: TGTGCCAGCAGCCACCTTGGGACTAGCGGGACGACCTACGAGCAGTACTTC. Protein: CASSHLGTSGTTYEQYF.

The chain combines TRBV7-9 with TRBJ2-7; 10 nucleotides line up with TRBD2. V was pared by 3 bases and J by 0 bases, with 2 bases of the junction left unmatched. The V gene's germline CDR1 is SEHNR and CDR2 FQNEAQ (reference sequence). The CDR3 covers 15 residues. CDR3 sequence reads: CASSLTSGPSYEQYF. The CDR3, as DNA: TGTGCCAGCAGCTTGACTAGCGGGCCCTCCTACGAGCAGTACTTC.

This clone came up once. The J gene is TRBJ2-7, the V gene TRBV11-1, with 8 bases fitting TRBD1. After removal of 4 bases from V and 3 bases from J, the junction contained 8 bases not matched to a gene. The germline V gene encodes CDR1 SGHAT and CDR2 FQDESV (reference sequence). The CDR3 sequence is 15 residues long. DNA of the CDR3: TGTGCCAGCAGCTCCAGTACAGGGGGTGTCTACGAGCAGTACTTC. Translation: CASSSSTGGVYEQYF.

The V gene is TRBV5-1, the J gene TRBJ2-4; 7 nucleotides line up with TRBD1. From germline, CDR1 is SGHRS and CDR2 YFSETQ. This CDR3 is 16 amino acids long. Unmatched junction bases numbered 7, after V lost 4 bases and J lost 0 bases. The CDR3 protein is CASSRGLELAKNIQYF. CDR3 nucleotide sequence: TGCGCCAGCAGCAGGGGGCTGGAACTAGCCAAAAACATTCAGTACTTC.

V usage is TRBV6-1 and J usage is TRBJ2-3; TRBD2 is a possible D gene (5 bases). Trimming left V 1 base short and J 4 bases short, with 12 bases between. CDR1 and CDR2 from the germline V gene are MNHNS and SASEGT. The CDR3 sequence is 15 residues long. The CDR3 region is CASSEGFVGADTQYF. CDR3 DNA sequence: TGTGCCAGCAGTGAAGGGTTCGTCGGGGCAGATACGCAGTATTTT.

The rearrangement joins TRBV27 to TRBJ1-2; possibly TRBD1 for D (6 bases). The germline V gene encodes CDR1 MNHEY and CDR2 SMNVEV (reference sequence). The CDR3 consists of 17 residues. V was clipped by 6 bases and J by 0 bases, with 20 bases between them. CDR3 in DNA: TGTGCCAGCAGCCGCTTAGGGGGTTTCGAGGCTAACTATGGCTACACCTTC. This gives the protein CASSRLGGFEANYGYTF.

CDR3 loop: CASSEGTAYEQYF. CDR3 in DNA: TGCGCCAGCAGTGAGGGAACAGCCTACGAGCAGTACTTC. The genes are TRBV10-1 and TRBJ2-7, with unresolved D. V dropped 2 bases and J dropped 2 bases, with 7 bases sitting between them. CDR3 length equals 13 residues. CDR1 WNHNN and CDR2 SYGVQD come from the germline V gene (reference sequence).

The CDR3 spells CASSLGYRGSYEQYF. The CDR3 bases are TGTGCCAGCAGCTTAGGCTACAGGGGCTCCTACGAGCAGTACTTC. This chain connects TRBV7-2 to TRBJ2-7; 7 nucleotides match TRBD1. V lost 1 base to trimming and J lost 0 bases; unmatched junction nucleotides: 3. Germline assignment: CDR1 SGHTA and CDR2 FQGNSA. The CDR3 length is 15 residues.

The V call is TRBV5-1, the J call TRBJ2-3; no clear D gene. The V end was cut by 7 bases, the J end by 0 bases, with 12 bases between. Per the germline V gene, CDR1 is SGHRS and CDR2 is YFSETQ. This CDR3 is built from 14 residues. The CDR3 is CASRQQSSTDTQYF. CDR3 DNA sequence: TGCGCCAGCCGCCAACAGAGTAGCACAGATACGCAGTATTTT.

The chain has TRBV15 and TRBJ1-1, with 7 bases aligning to TRBD1. The CDR3 has 16 residues. V dropped 0 bases and J dropped 6; count of bases not matched to a gene: 10. Germline V gene data show CDR1 as LNHNV and CDR2 as YYDKDF (reference sequence). CDR3 region: CATSREGWQGVAEAFF. The CDR3 nucleotides are TGTGCCACCAGCAGAGAAGGTTGGCAGGGGGTCGCTGAAGCTTTCTTT.

The genes are TRBV5-5 and TRBJ2-3, with D possibly matching TRBD2 (7 bases). Trimming cost V 2 bases and J 7 bases, with 14 bases left between them. This CDR3 region has 14 residues. Germline V gives CDR1 SGHKS, CDR2 YYEKEE (reference sequence). CDR3: CASSFPGGPNTQYF. Here the CDR3 DNA reads TGTGCCAGCAGCTTCCCCGGGGGGCCAAATACGCAGTATTTT.